At least ten counts were recorded for the clone carrying this T cell receptor beta chain. What it binds is unknown. TCR beta CDR3 region amplification was performed from RNA transcripts. The primer set for the first-round RT-PCR of the TCR CDR3 was HTBI. Via MiXCR, TCRdb re-called the multiplex PCR reads, giving one row per CDR3 protein. The table records 450,000 to 700,000 distinct CDR3 sequences, about 43% of them present only once. This entry belongs to a study of T cells in Graves' hyperthyroidism and ophthalmopathy. Overall study findings and caveats: The blood repertoire included most of the expanded thyroid clonotypes above 0.001. Ophthalmopathy was model-predicted a median about 6 months pre-onset.

Patients with uncontrolled infections, other autoimmune diseases, pregnancy or lactation were excluded. Orbital computed tomography, thyroid ultrasound, serum thyroxine and TRAb, and clinical symptoms together informed the diagnoses. The CDR3 is made up of 11 amino acids. Trimming cost V 7 bases and J 2 bases, with 3 bases left between them. Germline CDR1 ENHRY, CDR2 SYGVKD. Sequencing used peripheral blood or thyroid tissue (not recorded which). The receptor's source is an adult woman with Graves' disease, either hyperthyroidism or ophthalmopathy (not recorded which). The J gene is TRBJ1-3, the V gene TRBV10-3; D is ambiguous. Here the CDR3 DNA reads TGTGCCATCACTCCTGGAAACACCATATATTTT. This sequence encodes CAITPGNTIYF.